The T cell receptor (beta chain) under discussion was sequenced for a study of blood T cell repertoires in COVID-19. Across the whole study: Sites across the United States, Italy and Spain contributed samples from acute and convalescent COVID-19. PBMCs, B-cell-depleted T cells, or T cells provided the cDNA or gDNA that made up the material.

Seattle cases were enrolled at active infection and followed longitudinally. How the authors handled the data: Estimates of nucleated cell counts were drawn from the amplification of reference gene primers. Sequencing used immunoSEQ multiplex PCR; TCRdb keeps in-frame clones, though not all of them. The DNA gave D and trimming, while V, J and clone size come from that table. This repertoire shows more than 85,000 clones, around 87% found once; its top ten account for 4% to 5.5%. CDR3 length equals 13 residues. Germline V gene lookup returns CDR1 SGHDT and CDR2 YYEEEE. Between the trimmed V and J ends, which lost 4 bases and 7 bases, there was a span of 15 bases.

The V gene is TRBV5-6, the J gene TRBJ2-7, with a weak D call TRBD2 (5 bases). The receptor's source is a woman aged 50 to 60 with COVID-19, enrolled during active disease. Specimen: peripheral blood. The CDR3 spells CASSAHASGEQYF. CDR3 DNA sequence: TGTGCCAGCAGCGCACACGCTTCGGGGGAGCAGTACTTC.